This entry concerns a single T cell receptor (beta chain). Its matching antigen is unknown. This entry is derived from a study of monozygotic twins with inflammatory bowel disease. Incorporation of UMIs carrying a 6-nucleotide sample barcode was performed by template switching. TCRdb derives one entry per CDR3 protein from the 5' RACE reads, leaving out DNA. In total, the table holds under 45,000 distinct CDR3 sequences. Study results and limitations: Comparison of concordant versus discordant twins revealed no difference in repertoire similarity, possibly due to limited power.

Blood was drawn once per donor, and each sample measured 2 to 2.5 ml. Sequences were obtained from blood. The TCR comes from a human donor with ulcerative colitis or Crohn's disease, or a healthy co-twin of an affected twin (not recorded which).

CDR3 sequence reads: CSARGTGGRGEQYF. This sequence joins TRBV20-1 and TRBJ2-7; the D call from TCRdb, TRBD1, cannot be confirmed without DNA. This CDR3 spans 14 amino acids. CDR1 DFQATT and CDR2 SNEGSKA come from the germline V gene (reference sequence).